A single sample gave rise to the 31 T cell receptor beta chains below, sequenced in a study of shared T cell receptors in the human thymus. Produced via immunoSEQ multiplex PCR; TCRdb's table is partial and in-frame only. The sample contains about 660,000 clones, roughly 90% of which appear only once. The same data also contributed to another study, on human thymus T cells.

Sample: thymocytes. Receptors were obtained from a boy under two years old with a congenital heart defect.

This chain joins TRBV5-8 and TRBJ2-7, with D possibly TRBD2 on 6 matching bases. Per germline, CDR1 SGHTS and CDR2 YDEGEE. V was clipped by 4 bases and J by 2 bases, with 22 bases between them. CDR3 size: 17 residues. The CDR3 nucleotides read TGTGCCAGCAGCGAAATGGGGCTAGCGAAGCGGACCTACGAGCAGTACTTC. Translation gives CASSEMGLAKRTYEQYF.

This clone appeared once. The J gene is TRBJ2-1, the V gene TRBV29-1, with TRBD2 as a possible D gene (6 bases). The germline V gene has CDR1 SQVTM and CDR2 ANQGSEA. This CDR3 has 14 amino acids. Trimming left V 6 bases short and J 7 bases short, with 19 bases between. CDR3 loop: CSVLGGLEMNEQFF. The CDR3 DNA sequence: TGCAGCGTACTAGGAGGGCTAGAGATGAATGAGCAGTTCTTC.

The CDR3 region has the DNA TGTGCCAGCAGCTCCAGGGGTTCTGAAGCTTTCTTT. Protein: CASSSRGSEAFF. The chain uses TRBV7-8 and TRBJ1-1; maybe TRBD1 (6 bases). The CDR3 loop spans 12 amino acids. Germline V gene data show CDR1 as SGHVS and CDR2 as FQNEAQ. Trimming pared 4 bases from V and 6 bases from J, leaving 9 bases between. Variable domain in full (rest from reference TRBV7-8 and TRBJ1-1): GAGVSQSPRYKVAKRGQDVALRCDPISGHVSLFWYQQALGQGPEFLTYFQNEAQLDKSGLPSDRFFAERPEGSVSTLKIQRTQQEDSAVYLCASSSRGSEAFFGQGTRLTVV.

The genes are TRBV4-3 and TRBJ2-7; 10 bases align to TRBD2. V trimming: 0 bases; J trimming: 3 bases; junction bases outside the gene matches: 8. Looked up from germline, CDR1 is LGHNA and CDR2 is YSLEER. There are 17 residues in the CDR3. The CDR3 loop is CASSQDFTSGMGYEQYF. In DNA, the CDR3 is TGCGCCAGCAGCCAAGACTTTACTAGCGGGATGGGCTACGAGCAGTACTTC.

This clone appeared a single time. The chain combines TRBV27 with TRBJ2-7; D is unclear. Trimming left V 4 bases short and J 3 bases short, with 10 bases between. The CDR3 is 13 amino acids. Germline V gene data show CDR1 as MNHEY and CDR2 as SMNVEV (reference sequence). The CDR3 loop reads CASSSHTDYEQYF. CDR3 sequence (DNA): TGTGCCAGCAGTTCACACACAGACTACGAGCAGTACTTC.

The J gene is TRBJ2-7, the V gene TRBV4-3; tentative D call: TRBD2 (6 bases). The CDR3 sequence is 15 residues long. V gave up 0 bases and J gave up 2 bases, with 11 bases separating them. Germline CDR1 and CDR2: LGHNA and YSLEER. The CDR3 sequence: CASSQERGGTYEQYF. The CDR3 DNA reads TGCGCCAGCAGCCAAGAGCGGGGCGGAACCTACGAGCAGTACTTC.

The CDR3 region is CSVGLRLANTQYF. In nucleotides, the CDR3 is TGCAGCGTTGGCCTCCGACTAGCCAATACGCAGTATTTT. J is TRBJ2-3 and V is TRBV29-1; 7 positions agree with TRBD2. The CDR3 runs to 13 residues. V shed 4 bases, J shed 7 bases, and the junction held 8 bases outside the gene matches. CDR1 is SQVTM, CDR2 ANQGSEA, per germline.

In its sample, this clone was seen once. The chain couples TRBV7-8 to TRBJ2-7, with TRBD2 matching over 8 bases. Per germline, CDR1 SGHVS and CDR2 FQNEAQ. The CDR3 spans 16 residues. V lost 1 base, J lost 0 bases, and 5 bases stayed unmatched. The DNA of the CDR3 is TGTGCCAGCAGCTTAGGCCAGGGGACTAGCTCCTACGAGCAGTACTTC. It is translated as CASSLGQGTSSYEQYF. The full variable domain, with the rest looked up from reference TRBV7-8 and TRBJ2-7, is GAGVSQSPRYKVAKRGQDVALRCDPISGHVSLFWYQQALGQGPEFLTYFQNEAQLDKSGLPSDRFFAERPEGSVSTLKIQRTQQEDSAVYLCASSLGQGTSSYEQYFGPGTRLTVT.

V is TRBV5-6 and J is TRBJ2-1; TRBD2 matches 7 bases. CDR3 length: 16 amino acids. After removal of 1 base from V and 0 bases from J, the junction contained 4 bases not matched to a gene. Germline CDR1 and CDR2: SGHDT and YYEEEE. The CDR3 sequence is CASSLRGVSSYNEQFF. CDR3 DNA sequence: TGTGCCAGCAGCTTGCGGGGGGTTAGCTCCTACAATGAGCAGTTCTTC.

The chain links TRBV9 to TRBJ1-3; 8 nucleotides align to TRBD1. CDR1 and CDR2 (germline): SGDLS, YYNGEE. The ends lost 0 bases at V and 4 bases at J; junction bases unmatched: 0. The CDR3 has 14 amino acids. The CDR3, as DNA: TGTGCCAGCAGCGTAGGGGACAGGGGAAACACCATATATTTT. Translation gives CASSVGDRGNTIYF.

V gene TRBV5-6 combines with J gene TRBJ1-3; D possibly corresponds to TRBD1 (6 bases). Trimming left V 0 bases short and J 2 bases short, with 21 bases between. This CDR3 region has 19 residues. Germline V gene lookup returns CDR1 SGHDT and CDR2 YYEEEE. CDR3 in amino acids: CASSLGGSGRGRAGNTIYF. The CDR3 bases are TGTGCCAGCAGCTTGGGGGGCTCGGGCAGGGGCCGCGCTGGAAACACCATATATTTT.

The chain is built from TRBV11-2 and TRBJ1-4; a possible D gene is TRBD1 (5 bases). Looked up from germline, CDR1 is SGHAT and CDR2 is FQNNGV. The V and J ends lost 2 bases and 3 bases respectively, with 10 bases between them. This CDR3 spans 15 amino acids. CDR3 residues: CASSLLGAANEKLFF. The DNA for the CDR3 is TGTGCCAGCAGCTTACTTGGGGCGGCTAATGAAAAACTGTTTTTT. The full variable domain, its missing parts supplied by reference TRBV11-2 and TRBJ1-4, is EAGVAQSPRYKIIEKRQSVAFWCNPISGHATLYWYQQILGQGPKLLIQFQNNGVVDDSQLPKDRFSAERLKGVDSTLKIQPAKLEDSAVYLCASSLLGAANEKLFFGSGTQLSVL.

Concerning this clone: One end of the junction does not line up with germline, which may come from a read error. The V and J genes are TRBV15 and TRBJ2-3; possibly TRBD1 for D (5 bases). Germline V lookup: CDR1 LNHNV, CDR2 YYDKDF (reference sequence). This CDR3 has 14 residues. CDR3 loop: CATSGDRHTDTQYF. The CDR3 DNA reads TGTGCCACCAGCGGAGACAGACATACAGATACGCAGTATTTT.

This rearrangement joins TRBV5-8 to TRBJ2-7; 8 bases are a match to TRBD2. CDR1 and CDR2 (germline): SGHTS, YDEGEE. J was trimmed by 0 bases and V by 1 base; bases with no gene match: 6. This CDR3 region has 16 residues. DNA for the CDR3: TGTGCCAGCAGCTTGACGCGGGAGGCCGACTCCTACGAGCAGTACTTC. The encoded protein is CASSLTREADSYEQYF.

The rearrangement joins TRBV4-1 to TRBJ2-3, with 7 bases that match TRBD1. Losses at the gene ends were 3 bases for V and 1 base for J; bases not matched to a gene: 7. Per germline, CDR1 MGHRA and CDR2 YSYEKL. The CDR3 covers 16 residues. CDR3 DNA sequence: TGCGCCAGCAGCCATACAGGGGTCGGCTGCACAGATACGCAGTATTTT. Its protein product is CASSHTGVGCTDTQYF.

V usage is TRBV7-2 and J usage is TRBJ2-7; tentative D call: TRBD1 (5 bases). The CDR3 consists of 14 residues. Trimming removed 5 bases from V and 6 bases from J, with 17 bases in between. The germline V gene encodes CDR1 SGHTA and CDR2 FQGNSA. The CDR3 protein is CASSREMTASEQYF. The CDR3 region has the DNA TGTGCCAGCAGCCGCGAAATGACAGCCTCCGAGCAGTACTTC.

This chain uses TRBV19 with TRBJ2-7; D possibly corresponds to TRBD2 (6 bases). There are 13 residues in the CDR3. The germline V and J ends were trimmed by 9 bases and 5 bases, with 17 bases remaining between them. Germline V gene sequence: CDR1 LNHDA, CDR2 SQIVND (reference sequence). The CDR3 spells CASRTGTSHEQYF. The CDR3 bases are TGTGCCAGCAGAACCGGGACTTCCCACGAGCAGTACTTC.

This rearrangement joins TRBV19 to TRBJ2-1; no clear D gene. The V end lost 5 bases, the J end lost 1 base, and 12 bases lay between the germline ends. Germline-derived CDR1 and CDR2 are LNHDA and SQIVND (reference sequence). The CDR3 totals 15 residues. Here the CDR3 reads CASSPRSVSYNEQFF. Here the CDR3 DNA reads TGTGCCAGTAGTCCGCGGAGTGTGTCCTACAATGAGCAGTTCTTC. Complete variable domain (other parts from reference TRBV19 and TRBJ2-1): DGGITQSPKYLFRKEGQNVTLSCEQNLNHDAMYWYRQDPGQGLRLIYYSQIVNDFQKGDIAEGYSVSREKKESFPLTVTSAQKNPTAFYLCASSPRSVSYNEQFFGPGTRLTVL.

This clone has just one count. The chain links TRBV11-1 to TRBJ2-5; D is perhaps TRBD1 (8 bases). Trimming took 4 bases from V and 1 from J, leaving 16 bases between them. CDR1 and CDR2 from the germline V gene are SGHAT and FQDESV (reference sequence). The CDR3 is 16 amino acids. The CDR3 protein is CASSSFTGGVQETQYF. The CDR3 DNA follows: TGTGCCAGCAGCTCCTTCACAGGGGGGGTCCAAGAGACCCAGTACTTC.

V gene TRBV18 combines with J gene TRBJ1-3; TRBD1 agrees at 9 bases. Germline CDR1 reads KGHSH; CDR2 reads LQKENI. This CDR3 region has 16 residues. V lost 4 bases and J lost 2; bases outside the gene matches: 6. CDR3 protein: CASSHGTGRPGNTIYF. DNA for the CDR3: TGTGCCAGCTCACACGGGACAGGGCGTCCTGGAAACACCATATATTTT.

The chain links TRBV7-9 to TRBJ1-5, with D uncertain. Germline CDR1 reads SEHNR; CDR2 reads FQNEAQ (reference sequence). V was shortened by 2 bases and J by 0 bases, with 5 bases between the two germline ends. The length of the CDR3 is 14 residues. CDR3 sequence (DNA): TGTGCCAGCAGCTTATCCATTAGCAATCAGCCCCAGCATTTT. Amino acid sequence: CASSLSISNQPQHF.

This clone was observed a few times. The chain carries TRBV5-6 and TRBJ2-1, with 10 bases identical to TRBD2. The CDR3 covers 19 residues. Germline lookup yields CDR1 SGHDT and CDR2 YYEEEE. Germline trimming cut 0 bases from V and 9 bases from J; bases unmatched to any gene: 18. The CDR3 bases are TGTGCCAGCAGCTTGGCTAGAGCGGGAGGGCCTCCTCGGGTTTTTGAGCAGTTCTTC. Protein: CASSLARAGGPPRVFEQFF.

The chain is built from TRBV28 and TRBJ1-4; D not resolved. In germline, CDR1 is MDHEN, CDR2 SYDVKM. The CDR3 has 8 residues. The CDR3 is CPREKLFF. The CDR3 nucleotides read TGTCCGCGGGAAAAACTGTTTTTT.

As concerns this clone: An end of the junction does not agree with germline; a read error may underlie this. Other DNA sequences of this sample code for an identical CDR3. The chain has TRBV4-3 and TRBJ1-3; D perhaps matches TRBD1 (5 bases). The CDR3 runs to 16 residues. CDR1 and CDR2 (germline): LGHNA, YSLEER. The CDR3 region has the DNA TGCGCCAGTAGCCAAGAGGGCAGGGTAACTGGAAACACCATATATTTT. Protein sequence: CASSQEGRVTGNTIYF.

The chain combines TRBV6-5 with TRBJ2-7, with 10 nucleotides matching TRBD1. Germline lookup yields CDR1 MNHEY and CDR2 SVGAGI. The CDR3 covers 14 residues. The ends lost 5 bases at V and 5 bases at J; junction bases unmatched: 6. The CDR3 is CASSRRDRGDEQYF. The DNA for the CDR3 is TGTGCCAGCAGTAGGCGGGACAGGGGAGACGAGCAGTACTTC.

This clone has a handful of counts. The chain uses TRBV27 and TRBJ1-3; D remains ambiguous. Germline V gene lookup returns CDR1 MNHEY and CDR2 SMNVEV (reference sequence). There are 14 residues in the CDR3. The V end lost 6 bases, the J end lost 4 bases, and 13 bases lay between the germline ends. The CDR3 loop reads CASRSTQNGNTIYF. CDR3 nucleotides: TGTGCCAGCAGGTCGACTCAAAACGGAAACACCATATATTTT.

The gene calls are TRBV4-2 and TRBJ1-1; no clear D. This CDR3 has 15 amino acids. Germline V gene lookup returns CDR1 LGHNA and CDR2 YNFKEQ. The V and J ends lost 4 bases and 1 base respectively, with 13 bases between them. The CDR3 protein is CASSPIVEPNTEAFF. In nucleotides, the CDR3 is TGTGCCAGCAGCCCCATCGTTGAGCCGAACACTGAAGCTTTCTTT.

The rearrangement links TRBV18 to TRBJ1-1; unclear D gene. Germline CDR1 KGHSH, CDR2 LQKENI. V lost 3 bases to trimming and J lost 0 bases, with 17 bases between them. The CDR3 runs to 17 residues. In nucleotides, the CDR3 is TGTGCCAGCTCACCGCCCCGGAGGGTTACCATGAACACTGAAGCTTTCTTT. Its translation: CASSPPRRVTMNTEAFF.

V is TRBV5-6 and J is TRBJ2-1; the match to TRBD1 covers 9 bases. J lost 6 bases, V lost 4 bases, and 11 bases had no gene match. The length of the CDR3 is 16 residues. Looked up from germline, CDR1 is SGHDT and CDR2 is YYEEEE. The CDR3 here is CASSPRPGQGSNEQFF. The CDR3 DNA sequence: TGTGCCAGCAGCCCCCGACCGGGACAGGGATCCAATGAGCAGTTCTTC. Drawing the rest from reference TRBV5-6 and TRBJ2-1, the complete variable domain is DAGVTQSPTHLIKTRGQQVTLRCSPKSGHDTVSWYQQALGQGPQFIFQYYEEEERQRGNFPDRFSGHQFPNYSSELNVNALLLGDSALYLCASSPRPGQGSNEQFFGPGTRLTVL.

J is TRBJ2-2 and V is TRBV5-1, with D hard to call. V was clipped by 4 bases and J by 0 bases, with 22 bases between them. Germline CDR1 is SGHRS and CDR2 is YFSETQ. This CDR3 spans 19 amino acids. The CDR3, as DNA: TGCGCCAGCAGCCCTCCTTACAAGCCCTCGCGGCCGAACACCGGGGAGCTGTTTTTT. Translation: CASSPPYKPSRPNTGELFF.

The J gene is TRBJ1-1, the V gene TRBV5-1, with unresolved D. The CDR3 sequence is 15 residues long. V shed 0 bases and J shed 5 bases, with 14 bases lying between them. Germline loops: CDR1 SGHRS, CDR2 YFSETQ. The CDR3 DNA follows: TGCGCCAGCAGCTTGGATGGGGAGGCGGGAACTGAAGCTTTCTTT. Its protein product is CASSLDGEAGTEAFF.